This TCR beta chain appears in the sequencing data of a study of blood T cell repertoires in COVID-19. Study-level background: From the United States, Italy and Spain came samples of acute and convalescent COVID-19. The cDNA or gDNA used as material had been derived from T cells, B-cell-depleted T cells, or PBMCs.

Some clones are missing from TCRdb's copy, which holds only in-frame ones; the method was immunoSEQ multiplex PCR. The sample has around 120,000 clones, 83% seen once; the top ten hold about 6.3%. This CDR3 region has 13 residues. With 2 bases removed from V and 3 bases from J, the gap between germline ends came to 6 bases. Germline V gives CDR1 KGHSH, CDR2 LQKENI. This receptor was identified in a man at least 80 years old with active or convalescent COVID-19. Sequencing was done on a sample of peripheral blood. The V call is TRBV18, the J call TRBJ2-3; D uncertain. CDR3 sequence (DNA): TGTGCCAGCTCACCAATTAGTACAGATACGCAGTATTTT. This translates into CASSPISTDTQYF.